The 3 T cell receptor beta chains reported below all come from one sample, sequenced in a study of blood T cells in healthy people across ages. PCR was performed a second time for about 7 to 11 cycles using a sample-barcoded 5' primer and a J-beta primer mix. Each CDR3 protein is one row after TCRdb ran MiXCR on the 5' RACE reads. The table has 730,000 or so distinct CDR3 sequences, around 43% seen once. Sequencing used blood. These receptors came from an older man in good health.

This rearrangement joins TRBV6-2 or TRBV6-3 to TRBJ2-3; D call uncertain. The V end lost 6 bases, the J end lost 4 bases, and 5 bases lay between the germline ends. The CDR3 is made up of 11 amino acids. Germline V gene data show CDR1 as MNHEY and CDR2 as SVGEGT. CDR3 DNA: TGTGCCAGCAGAAACGCAGATACGCAGTATTTT. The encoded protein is CASRNADTQYF.

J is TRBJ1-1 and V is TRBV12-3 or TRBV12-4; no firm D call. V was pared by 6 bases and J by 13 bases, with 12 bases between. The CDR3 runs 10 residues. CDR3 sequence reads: CASSDNPFFF. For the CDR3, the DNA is TGTGCCAGCAGCGACAATCCCTTTTTCTTT.

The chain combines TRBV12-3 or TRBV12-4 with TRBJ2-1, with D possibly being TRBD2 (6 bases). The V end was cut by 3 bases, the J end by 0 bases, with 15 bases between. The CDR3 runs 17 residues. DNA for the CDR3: TGTGCCAGCAGTTTTGGGAGACTGGGGGGCTCCTACAATGAGCAGTTCTTC. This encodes CASSFGRLGGSYNEQFF.